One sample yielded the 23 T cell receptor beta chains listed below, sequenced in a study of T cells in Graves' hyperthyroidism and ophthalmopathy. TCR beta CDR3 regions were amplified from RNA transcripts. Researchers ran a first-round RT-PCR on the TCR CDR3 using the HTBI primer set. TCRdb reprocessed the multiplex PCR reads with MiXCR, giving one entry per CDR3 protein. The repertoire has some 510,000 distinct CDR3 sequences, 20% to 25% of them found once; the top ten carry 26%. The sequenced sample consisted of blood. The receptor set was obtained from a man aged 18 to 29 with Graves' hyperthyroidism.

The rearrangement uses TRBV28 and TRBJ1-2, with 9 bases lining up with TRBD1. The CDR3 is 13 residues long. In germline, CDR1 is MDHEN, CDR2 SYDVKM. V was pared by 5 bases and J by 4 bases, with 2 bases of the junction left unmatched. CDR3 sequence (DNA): TGTGCCAGCAGTGGACAGGGGCGCTATGGCTACACCTTC. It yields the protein CASSGQGRYGYTF.

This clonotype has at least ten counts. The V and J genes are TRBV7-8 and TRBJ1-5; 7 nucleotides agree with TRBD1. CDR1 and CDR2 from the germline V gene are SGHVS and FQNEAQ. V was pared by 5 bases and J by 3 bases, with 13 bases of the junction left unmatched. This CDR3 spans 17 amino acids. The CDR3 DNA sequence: TGTGCCAGCAGCCGGGACAGCCTAAATCGTCTCAATCAGCCCCAGCATTTT. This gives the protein CASSRDSLNRLNQPQHF.

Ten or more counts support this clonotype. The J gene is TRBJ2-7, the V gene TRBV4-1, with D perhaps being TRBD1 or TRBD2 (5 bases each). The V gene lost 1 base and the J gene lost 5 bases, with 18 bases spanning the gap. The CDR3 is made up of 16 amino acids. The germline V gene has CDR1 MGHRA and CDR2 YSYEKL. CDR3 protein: CASSQGAARGRNEQYF. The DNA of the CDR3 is TGCGCCAGCAGCCAAGGGGCGGCGAGGGGCAGGAACGAGCAGTACTTC.

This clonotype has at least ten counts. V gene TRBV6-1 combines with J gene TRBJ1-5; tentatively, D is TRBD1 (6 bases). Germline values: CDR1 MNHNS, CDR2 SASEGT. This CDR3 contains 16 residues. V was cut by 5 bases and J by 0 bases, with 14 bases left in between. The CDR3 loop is CASSPGQPYSNQPQHF. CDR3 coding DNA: TGTGCCAGCAGTCCAGGACAGCCTTATAGCAATCAGCCCCAGCATTTT.

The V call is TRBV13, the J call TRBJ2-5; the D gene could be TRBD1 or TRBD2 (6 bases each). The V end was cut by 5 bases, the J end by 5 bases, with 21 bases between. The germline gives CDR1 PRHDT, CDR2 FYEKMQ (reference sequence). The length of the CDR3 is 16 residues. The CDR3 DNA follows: TGTGCCAGCAGCCGAGCCGGACAGCAGGCGGGGGAGACCCAGTACTTC. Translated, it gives CASSRAGQQAGETQYF.

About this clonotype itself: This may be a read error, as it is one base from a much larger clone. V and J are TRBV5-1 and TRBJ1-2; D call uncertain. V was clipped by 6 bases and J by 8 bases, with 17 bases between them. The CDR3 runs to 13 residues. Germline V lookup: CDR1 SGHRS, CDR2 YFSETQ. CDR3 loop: CASTPGGTRGYTF. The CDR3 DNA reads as TGCGCCAGCACCCCCGGCGGCACCCGAGGCTACACCTTC.

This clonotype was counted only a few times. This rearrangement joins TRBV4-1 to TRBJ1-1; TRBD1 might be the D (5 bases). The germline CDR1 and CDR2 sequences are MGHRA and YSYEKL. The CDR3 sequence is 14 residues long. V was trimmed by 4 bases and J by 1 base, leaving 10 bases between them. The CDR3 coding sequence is TGCGCCAGCAGCCTATATCAGGGGAACACTGAAGCTTTCTTT. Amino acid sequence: CASSLYQGNTEAFF.

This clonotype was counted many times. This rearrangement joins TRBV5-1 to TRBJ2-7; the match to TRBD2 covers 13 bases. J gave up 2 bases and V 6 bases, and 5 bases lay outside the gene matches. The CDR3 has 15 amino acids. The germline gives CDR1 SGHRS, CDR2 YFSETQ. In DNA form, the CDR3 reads TGCGCCAGCAAGGGAACTAGCGGGGGGGCCTACGAGCAGTACTTC. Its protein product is CASKGTSGGAYEQYF.

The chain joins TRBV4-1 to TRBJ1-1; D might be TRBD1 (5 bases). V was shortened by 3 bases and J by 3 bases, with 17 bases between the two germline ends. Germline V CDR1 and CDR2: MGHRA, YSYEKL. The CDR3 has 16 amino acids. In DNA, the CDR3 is TGCGCCAGCAGCCACGATCAGGGATCTTTGTACACTGAAGCTTTCTTT. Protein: CASSHDQGSLYTEAFF.

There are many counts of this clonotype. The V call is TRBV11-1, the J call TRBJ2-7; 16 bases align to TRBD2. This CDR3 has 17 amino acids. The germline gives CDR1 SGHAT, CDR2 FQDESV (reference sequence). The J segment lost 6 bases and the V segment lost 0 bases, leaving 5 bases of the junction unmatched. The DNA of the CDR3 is TGTGCCAGCAGCTTAGCGGAGGGACTAGCGGGGGGGCTCGAGCAGTACTTC. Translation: CASSLAEGLAGGLEQYF.

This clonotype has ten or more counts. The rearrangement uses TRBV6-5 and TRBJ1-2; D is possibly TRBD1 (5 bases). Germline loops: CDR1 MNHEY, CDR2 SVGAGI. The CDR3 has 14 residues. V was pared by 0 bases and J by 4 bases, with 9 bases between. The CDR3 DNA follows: TGTGCCAGCAGTTACTCGAACCAGGGCTATGGCTACACCTTC. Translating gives CASSYSNQGYGYTF.

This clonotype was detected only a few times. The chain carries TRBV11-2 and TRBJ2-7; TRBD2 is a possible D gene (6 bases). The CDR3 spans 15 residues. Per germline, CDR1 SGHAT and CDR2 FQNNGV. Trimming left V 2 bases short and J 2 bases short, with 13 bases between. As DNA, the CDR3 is TGTGCCAGCAGCTTAAGCCGGGACTCCCCCTACGAGCAGTACTTC. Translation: CASSLSRDSPYEQYF.

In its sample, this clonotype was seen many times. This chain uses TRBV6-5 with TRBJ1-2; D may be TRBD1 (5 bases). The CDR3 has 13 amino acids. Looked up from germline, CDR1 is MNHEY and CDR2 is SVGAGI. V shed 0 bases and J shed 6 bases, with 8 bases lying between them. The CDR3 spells CASSYSRGNGYTF. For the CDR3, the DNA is TGTGCCAGCAGTTACTCGAGGGGAAATGGCTACACCTTC.

Written as DNA, the CDR3 is TGTGCCACCAGTGATGAGACCGGGGAGTTAGGCTACACCTTC. It yields the protein CATSDETGELGYTF. The genes are TRBV24-1 and TRBJ1-2, with D hard to call. This CDR3 spans 14 amino acids. The V gene lost 3 bases and the J gene lost 8 bases, with 15 bases spanning the gap. Germline CDR1 KGHDR, CDR2 SFDVKD.

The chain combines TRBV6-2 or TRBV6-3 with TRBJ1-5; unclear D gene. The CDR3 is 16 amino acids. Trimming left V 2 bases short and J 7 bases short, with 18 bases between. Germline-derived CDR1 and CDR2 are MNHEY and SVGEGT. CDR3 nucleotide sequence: TGTGCCAGCAGTTACCACACGTGGGGTAGGATACAGCCCCAGCATTTT. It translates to CASSYHTWGRIQPQHF.

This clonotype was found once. This CDR3 reads CASSLALSDEQYF. The CDR3 DNA reads TGTGCCAGCAGCTTAGCGCTAAGCGACGAGCAGTACTTC. The chain links TRBV7-8 to TRBJ2-7; D is unresolved. The V end was cut by 0 bases, the J end by 5 bases, with 8 bases between. Per the germline V gene, CDR1 is SGHVS and CDR2 is FQNEAQ. This CDR3 region has 13 residues.

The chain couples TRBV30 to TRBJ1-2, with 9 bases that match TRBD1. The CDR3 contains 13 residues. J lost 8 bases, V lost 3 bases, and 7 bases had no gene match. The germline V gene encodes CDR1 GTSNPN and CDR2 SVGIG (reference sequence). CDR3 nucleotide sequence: TGTGCCTGGAGAGGACAGGGGCTCCGGGGCTACACCTTC. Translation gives CAWRGQGLRGYTF.

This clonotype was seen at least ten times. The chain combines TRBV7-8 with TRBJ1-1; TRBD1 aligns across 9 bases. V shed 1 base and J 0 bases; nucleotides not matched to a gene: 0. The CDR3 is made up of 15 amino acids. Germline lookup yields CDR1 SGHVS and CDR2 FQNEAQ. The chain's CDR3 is CASSLGTGVNTEAFF. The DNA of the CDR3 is TGTGCCAGCAGCTTAGGGACAGGGGTGAACACTGAAGCTTTCTTT.

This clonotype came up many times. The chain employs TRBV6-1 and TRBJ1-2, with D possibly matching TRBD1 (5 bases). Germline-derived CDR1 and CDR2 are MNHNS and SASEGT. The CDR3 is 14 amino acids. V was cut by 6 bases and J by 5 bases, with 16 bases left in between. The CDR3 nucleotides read TGTGCCAGCAGGCCGTCGGGGGACTTGTATGGCTACACCTTC. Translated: CASRPSGDLYGYTF.

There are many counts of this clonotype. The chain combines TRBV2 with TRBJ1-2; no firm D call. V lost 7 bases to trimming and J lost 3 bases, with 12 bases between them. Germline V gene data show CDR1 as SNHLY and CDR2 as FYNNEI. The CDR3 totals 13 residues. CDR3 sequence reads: CASTYGVDYGYTF. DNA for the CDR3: TGTGCCAGCACCTATGGGGTGGACTATGGCTACACCTTC.

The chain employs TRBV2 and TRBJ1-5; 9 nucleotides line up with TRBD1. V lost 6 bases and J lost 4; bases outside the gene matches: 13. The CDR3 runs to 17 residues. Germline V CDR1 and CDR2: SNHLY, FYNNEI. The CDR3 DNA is TGTGCCAGCAGCGAGTCGGGACAGGGAATACGAAATCAGCCCCAGCATTTT. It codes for CASSESGQGIRNQPQHF.

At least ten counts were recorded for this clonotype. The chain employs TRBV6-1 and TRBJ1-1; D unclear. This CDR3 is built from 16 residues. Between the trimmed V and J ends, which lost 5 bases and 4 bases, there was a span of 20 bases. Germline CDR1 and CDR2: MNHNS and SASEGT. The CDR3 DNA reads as TGTGCCAGCAGTCTCGCGGGAGTTCGGGTGGCCACTGAAGCTTTCTTT. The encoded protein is CASSLAGVRVATEAFF.

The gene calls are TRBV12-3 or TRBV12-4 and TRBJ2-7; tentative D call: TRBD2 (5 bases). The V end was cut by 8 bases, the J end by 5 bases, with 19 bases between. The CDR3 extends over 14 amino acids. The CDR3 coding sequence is TGTGCCAGCTCTCCAAGGGCGGGTCGTAACGAGCAGTACTTC. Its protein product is CASSPRAGRNEQYF.